This paragraph reports one TCR beta chain. Its cognate antigen is unknown. The data are from a study of OX40 agonist ivuxolimab in advanced cancers. Study summary: Past anti-PD-1, anti-PD-L1 or anti-CTLA-4 therapy was accepted, and 40% had received some.

General study points: The antigens recognized by the expanded peripheral T cells, that is their antigen specificity, were not determined.

The assay was immunoSEQ multiplex PCR, and TCRdb's table has in-frame clones only and misses some. The sample has approximately 70,000 clones, about 80% seen once. Trimming took 4 bases from V and 4 from J, leaving 17 bases between them. The germline gives CDR1 SGHRS, CDR2 YFSETQ. The CDR3 length is 15 residues. Sequenced material: CD4+ or CD8+ T cells sorted from blood, taken in a trial of the OX40 agonist ivuxolimab. This receptor was taken from an adult with an advanced solid tumor such as melanoma, head and neck, liver or kidney cancer. The rearrangement links TRBV5-1 to TRBJ1-1, with a weak D call TRBD1 (6 bases). The DNA for the CDR3 is TGCGCCAGCAGCCTCAAACAGGGTGGAGGCACTGAAGCTTTCTTT. It codes for CASSLKQGGGTEAFF.